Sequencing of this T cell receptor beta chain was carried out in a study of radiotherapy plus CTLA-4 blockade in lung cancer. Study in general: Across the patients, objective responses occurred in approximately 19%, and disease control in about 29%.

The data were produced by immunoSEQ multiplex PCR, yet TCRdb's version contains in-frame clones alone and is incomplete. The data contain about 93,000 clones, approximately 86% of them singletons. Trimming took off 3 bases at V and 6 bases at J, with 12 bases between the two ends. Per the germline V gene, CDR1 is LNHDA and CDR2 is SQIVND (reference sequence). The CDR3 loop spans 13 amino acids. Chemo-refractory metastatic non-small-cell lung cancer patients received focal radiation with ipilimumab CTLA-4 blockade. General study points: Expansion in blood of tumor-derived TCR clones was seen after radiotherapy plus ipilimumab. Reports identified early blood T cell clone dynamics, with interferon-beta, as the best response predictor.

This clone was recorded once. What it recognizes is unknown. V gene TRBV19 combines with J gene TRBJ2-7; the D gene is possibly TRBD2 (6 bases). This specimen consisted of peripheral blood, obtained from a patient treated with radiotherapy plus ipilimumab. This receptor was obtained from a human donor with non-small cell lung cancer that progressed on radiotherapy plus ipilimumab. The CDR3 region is CASSIRMEGEQYF. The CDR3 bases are TGTGCCAGTAGTATTAGGATGGAGGGCGAGCAGTACTTC.